Listed below are T cell receptor beta chains from one sample, sequenced in a study of Ad26.COV2.S vaccination and SARS-CoV-2 variants. Sequencing used immunoSEQ multiplex PCR; TCRdb keeps in-frame clones, though not all of them. The sample carries about 680,000 clones, roughly 90% recorded once. Sequenced here: peripheral blood, sampled in a trial of Ad26.COV2.S vaccine versus placebo. The receptors were sampled from a person between 18 and 65 years old who received the Ad26.COV2.S COVID-19 vaccine or a placebo. Each CDR3 is given with its conserved first and last residue. D genes are given only for firm matches. Size tells how often a clone was seen (once, few, many) or the class of an expanded clone, and some rows leave it out.

j_call clone_size cdr3_length d_call v_call cdr3_nt cdr3_aa
TRBJ2-2 NA 14 NA TRBV19 TGTGCCAGTAGTATAGTCAAGAACACCGGGGAGCTGTTTTTT CASSIVKNTGELFF
TRBJ1-2 NA 15 NA TRBV5-6 TGTGCCAGCAGCTTAAATGAGGGATCCTTCTATGGCTACACCTTC CASSLNEGSFYGYTF
TRBJ1-4 NA 13 NA TRBV18 TGTGCCAGCTCCCAGGGTCCTAATGAAAAACTGTTTTTT CASSQGPNEKLFF
TRBJ1-5 NA 15 TRBD1 TRBV6-5 TGTGCCAGCAGTTCGGGACAGGGGGTAGCTCAGCCCCAGCATTTT CASSSGQGVAQPQHF
TRBJ1-6 NA 13 NA TRBV7-9 TGTGCCAGCAAAAGGGACTATAATTCACCCCTCCACTTT CASKRDYNSPLHF
TRBJ2-3 NA 15 NA TRBV10-2 TGCGCCAGCAGTGACCAAATCAAACGCACAGATACGCAGTATTTT CASSDQIKRTDTQYF
TRBJ1-5 NA 13 TRBD1 TRBV27 TGTGCCAGCAGTCCGGACAGGGGCCAGCCCCAGCATTTT CASSPDRGQPQHF
TRBJ1-1 NA 14 NA TRBV27 TGTGCCAGCAGTTGGGGTATCGAGAACACTGAAGCTTTCTTT CASSWGIENTEAFF
TRBJ2-2 NA 13 NA TRBV5-1 TGCGCCAGCAGCTTGGGTAACACCGGGGAGCTGTTTTTT CASSLGNTGELFF
TRBJ2-7 NA 16 TRBD1 TRBV6-2/TRBV6-3 TGTGCCAGCAGTCCCGTGGGACAGGGGGTATCCTACGAGCAGTACTTC CASSPVGQGVSYEQYF
TRBJ1-1 NA 13 NA TRBV27 TGTGCCAGCAGTTTAGGGAGGAACACTGAAGCTTTCTTT CASSLGRNTEAFF
TRBJ2-1 NA 13 NA TRBV7-9 TGTGCCAGCAGCTTGGGGACTTACAATGAGCAGTTCTTC CASSLGTYNEQFF
TRBJ2-1 NA 13 NA TRBV24-1 TGTGCCACTGAGGCCCCCGTCCGCAATGAGCAGTTCTTC CATEAPVRNEQFF
TRBJ2-5 NA 16 NA TRBV7-6 TGTGCCAGCAGCTTCTCCCAGGGACCACCTAGGGAGACCCAGTACTTC CASSFSQGPPRETQYF
TRBJ2-2 NA 15 NA TRBV7-9 TGTGCCAGCAGCTGGCGGGGCGTCGGCACCGGGGAGCTGTTTTTT CASSWRGVGTGELFF
TRBJ2-1 NA 14 NA TRBV6-5 TGTGCCACCCCGTCCTTCCAGGGCAACAATGAGCAGTTCTTC CATPSFQGNNEQFF
TRBJ1-2 NA 13 NA TRBV4-2 TGTGCCAGCAGCCAAGATCTCCACTATGGCTACACCTTC CASSQDLHYGYTF
TRBJ2-2 NA 14 TRBD2 TRBV27 TGTGCCAGCAGTTTACTCGCGGGAGCCGGGGAGCTGTTTTTT CASSLLAGAGELFF
TRBJ1-2 NA 12 NA TRBV2 TGTGCCAGCAGTGAGTCAGCCTATGGCTACACCTTC CASSESAYGYTF
TRBJ1-4 NA 16 NA TRBV9 TGTGCCAGCAGCGTAGGAGGTCACGCATCGAATGAAAAACTGTTTTTT CASSVGGHASNEKLFF
TRBJ2-7 NA 16 TRBD1 TRBV15 TGTGCCACCAGCAGGATGGGACAGGGGATGGCGTACGAGCAGTACTTC CATSRMGQGMAYEQYF
TRBJ2-1 NA 16 NA TRBV7-2 TGTGCCAGCAGCTTAGGCGGCAGGGCCACCTACAATGAGCAGTTCTTC CASSLGGRATYNEQFF
TRBJ2-1 NA 14 TRBD2 TRBV5-1 TGCGCCAGCAGGCCCGGACTAGTGGTTGATGAGCAGTTCTTC CASRPGLVVDEQFF
TRBJ1-4 NA 16 TRBD1 TRBV19 TGTGCCAGTACCCCAGGGGTTGGAGGACAGGGACCAAAACTGTTTTTT CASTPGVGGQGPKLFF
TRBJ2-1 NA 18 NA TRBV18 TGTGCCAGCTCAGCAAAGGTGGGGACAAATAGGAATGTCAATGAGCAGTTCTTC CASSAKVGTNRNVNEQFF
TRBJ2-7 NA 12 TRBD1 TRBV20-1 TGCAGTGCTAGTCGGCAGGGGGCCGAGCAGTACTTC CSASRQGAEQYF
TRBJ1-3 NA 13 TRBD1 TRBV12-3/TRBV12-4 TGTGCCAGCAACCCCACAGGGGCGAACACCATATATTTT CASNPTGANTIYF
TRBJ2-1 NA 14 NA TRBV7-2 TGTGCCAGCAGCTTCGCCCCCCGCGTTGGTGAGCAGTTCTTC CASSFAPRVGEQFF
TRBJ2-2 NA 15 NA TRBV15 TGTGCCACCAGCATTTGGACTACCCACACCGGGGAGCTGTTTTTT CATSIWTTHTGELFF
TRBJ2-7 NA 12 NA TRBV5-6 TGTGCCAGCAGCTTAAGGGGGTACGAGCAGTACTTC CASSLRGYEQYF
TRBJ1-3 once 14 NA TRBV10-3 TGTGCCATCACCCGGGACAACTCTGGAAACACCATATATTTT CAITRDNSGNTIYF
TRBJ2-7 NA 16 NA TRBV11-2 TGTGCCAGCAGCTTAGGATGGGACTCCTCTGCCTACGAGCAGTACTTC CASSLGWDSSAYEQYF
TRBJ1-2 NA 13 NA TRBV27 TGTGCCAGCACCGACGGGAGTAACTATGGCTACACCTTC CASTDGSNYGYTF
TRBJ2-3 NA 15 NA TRBV10-3 TGTGCCATCAGACCCCGGGGGGCGCATACAGATACGCAGTATTTT CAIRPRGAHTDTQYF
TRBJ2-3 once 12 TRBD1 TRBV30 TGTGCCTGGGGACAGGGTACAGATACGCAGTATTTT CAWGQGTDTQYF
TRBJ2-7 NA 12 NA TRBV5-1 TGCGCCAGCAGTGGCAGGGATCGGGAGCAGTACTTC CASSGRDREQYF
TRBJ1-3 NA 16 NA TRBV20-1 TGCAGTGCTAGTCCCCGCGGGCCCCTGGGCGGAAACACCATATATTTT CSASPRGPLGGNTIYF
TRBJ1-5 NA 13 NA TRBV19 TGTGCCACCAGAAGGGGGGAGGGACAGCCCCAGCATTTT CATRRGEGQPQHF
TRBJ2-2 NA 15 NA TRBV27 TGTGCCAGCAGTTTATTAGGGGCGAGGGCCGGGGAGCTGTTTTTT CASSLLGARAGELFF
TRBJ1-5 NA 11 NA TRBV27 TGTGCCAGCTCAAGGGGAGGGCCCCAGCATTTT CASSRGGPQHF
TRBJ2-1 once 18 NA TRBV6-2/TRBV6-3 TGTGCCAGCAGTTACTCAACAATAACCCTAGAGCGGACGGTTGAGCAGTTCTTC CASSYSTITLERTVEQFF
TRBJ2-1 NA 13 TRBD2 TRBV14 TGTGCCAGCAGCCGCGGACTAGGCGACGAGCAGTTCTTC CASSRGLGDEQFF
TRBJ2-5 NA 14 TRBD2 TRBV29-1 TGCAGCGTTGTCGTTGGACTAGCGGGAGAGACCCAGTACTTC CSVVVGLAGETQYF
TRBJ2-3 NA 14 TRBD1 TRBV6-2/TRBV6-3 TGTGCCAGCAGTTTCAGGGGGTTCACAGATACGCAGTATTTT CASSFRGFTDTQYF
TRBJ2-5 NA 15 TRBD1 TRBV6-5 TGTGCCAGCAGAAGGACAGGGGTGGCCCTAGAGACCCAGTACTTC CASRRTGVALETQYF
TRBJ1-4 NA 16 TRBD1 TRBV5-8 TGTGCCAGCAGCCCTTGGGGAGGGACAGTACCCGAAAAACTGTTTTTT CASSPWGGTVPEKLFF
TRBJ2-5 NA 13 TRBD2 TRBV7-3 TGTGCCAGCAGTCGGACTAGCCAAGAGACCCAGTACTTC CASSRTSQETQYF
TRBJ2-7 NA 14 TRBD2 TRBV18 TGTGCCAGCTCACCGGCTAGCGGGACCTACGAGCAGTACTTC CASSPASGTYEQYF
TRBJ2-5 NA 16 TRBD1 TRBV7-2 TGTGCCAGCAGCTTATCCCGACAGGGGGGTCAAGAGACCCAGTACTTC CASSLSRQGGQETQYF